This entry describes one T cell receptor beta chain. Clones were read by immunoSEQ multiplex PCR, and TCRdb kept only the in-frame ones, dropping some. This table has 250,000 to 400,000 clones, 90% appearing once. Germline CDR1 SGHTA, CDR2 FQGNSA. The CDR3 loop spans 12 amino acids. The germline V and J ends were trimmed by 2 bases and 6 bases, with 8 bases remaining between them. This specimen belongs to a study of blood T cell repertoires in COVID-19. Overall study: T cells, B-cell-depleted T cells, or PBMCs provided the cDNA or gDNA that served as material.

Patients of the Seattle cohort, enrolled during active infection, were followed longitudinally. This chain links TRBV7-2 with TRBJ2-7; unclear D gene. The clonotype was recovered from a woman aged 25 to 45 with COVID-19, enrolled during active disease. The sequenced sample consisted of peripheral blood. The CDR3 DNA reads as TGTGCCAGCAGCTTAAGCCCCCTCGAGCAGTACTTC. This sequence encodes CASSLSPLEQYF.